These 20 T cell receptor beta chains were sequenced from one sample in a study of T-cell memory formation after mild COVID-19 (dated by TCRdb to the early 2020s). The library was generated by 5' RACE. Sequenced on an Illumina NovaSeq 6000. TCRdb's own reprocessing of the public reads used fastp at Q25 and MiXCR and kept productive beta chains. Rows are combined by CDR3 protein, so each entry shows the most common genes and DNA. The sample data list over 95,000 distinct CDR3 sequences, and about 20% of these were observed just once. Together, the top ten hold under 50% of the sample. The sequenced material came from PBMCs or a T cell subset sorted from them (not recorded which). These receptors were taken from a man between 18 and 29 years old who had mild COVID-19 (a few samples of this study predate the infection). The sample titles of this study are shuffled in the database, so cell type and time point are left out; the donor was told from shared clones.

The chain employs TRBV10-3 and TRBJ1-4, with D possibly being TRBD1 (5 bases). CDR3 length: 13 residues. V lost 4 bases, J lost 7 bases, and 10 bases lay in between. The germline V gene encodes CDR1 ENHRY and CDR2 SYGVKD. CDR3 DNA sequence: TGTGCCATCAGTGCCCGGGACGCTGAAAAACTGTTTTTT. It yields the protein CAISARDAEKLFF.

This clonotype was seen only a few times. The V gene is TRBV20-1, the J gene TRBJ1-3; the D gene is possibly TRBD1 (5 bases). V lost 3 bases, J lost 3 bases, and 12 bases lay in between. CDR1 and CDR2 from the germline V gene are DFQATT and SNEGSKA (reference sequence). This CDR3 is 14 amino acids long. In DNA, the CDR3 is TGCAGTGCTAGCCCAGGGTTAAATGGAAACACCATATATTTT. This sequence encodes CSASPGLNGNTIYF.

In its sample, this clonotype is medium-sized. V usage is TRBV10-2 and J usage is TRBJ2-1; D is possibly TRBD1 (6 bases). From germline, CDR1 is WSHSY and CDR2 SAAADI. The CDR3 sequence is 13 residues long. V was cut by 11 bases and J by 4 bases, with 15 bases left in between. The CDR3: CAVLRDNYNEQFF. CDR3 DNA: TGCGCCGTACTCCGGGACAATTACAATGAGCAGTTCTTC.

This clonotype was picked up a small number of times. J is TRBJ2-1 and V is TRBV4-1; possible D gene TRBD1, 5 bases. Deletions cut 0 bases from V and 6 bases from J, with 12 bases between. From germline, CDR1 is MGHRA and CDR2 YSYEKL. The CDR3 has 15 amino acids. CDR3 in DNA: TGCGCCAGCAGCCAAGATCAGCAGGGATCCAATGAGCAGTTCTTC. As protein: CASSQDQQGSNEQFF.

The chain's CDR3 is CASSLGVWPGGNTEAFF. The CDR3 region has the DNA TGTGCCAGCAGCTTGGGGGTGTGGCCAGGGGGGAACACTGAAGCTTTCTTT. The genes are TRBV7-8 and TRBJ1-1, with 7 bases aligning to TRBD1. CDR3 length: 17 amino acids. V gave up 3 bases and J gave up 1 base; unmatched junction bases: 11. CDR1 is SGHVS and CDR2 is FQNEAQ in the germline V gene.

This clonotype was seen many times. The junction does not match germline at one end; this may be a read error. The CDR3 spells CASGQLAGGINEESQYF. In DNA, the CDR3 is TGTGCTAGTGGTCAACTAGCGGGGGGAATAAATGAAGAGAGCCAGTACTTC. The genes are TRBV12-5 and TRBJ2-5; 12 bases align to TRBD2. CDR1 and CDR2 from the germline V gene are LGHNT and FRNRAP. The CDR3 is 17 amino acids.

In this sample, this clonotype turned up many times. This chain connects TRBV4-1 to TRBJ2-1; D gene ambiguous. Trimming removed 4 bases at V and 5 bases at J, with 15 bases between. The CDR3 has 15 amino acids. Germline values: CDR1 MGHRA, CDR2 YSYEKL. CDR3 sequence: CASSPQPWADNEQFF. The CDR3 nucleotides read TGCGCCAGCAGCCCCCAACCCTGGGCTGACAATGAGCAGTTCTTC.

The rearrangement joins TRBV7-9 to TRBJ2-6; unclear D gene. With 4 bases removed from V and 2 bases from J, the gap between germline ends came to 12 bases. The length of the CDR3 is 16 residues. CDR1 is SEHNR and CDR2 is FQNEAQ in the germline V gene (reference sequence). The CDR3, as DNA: TGTGCCAGCAGCTCCCAGCCACCCGCTGGGGCCAACGTCCTGACTTTC. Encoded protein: CASSSQPPAGANVLTF.

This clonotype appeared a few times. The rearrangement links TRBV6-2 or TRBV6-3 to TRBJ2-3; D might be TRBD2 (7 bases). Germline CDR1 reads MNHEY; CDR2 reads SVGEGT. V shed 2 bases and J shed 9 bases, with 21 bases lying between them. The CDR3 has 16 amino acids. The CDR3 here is CASSYGAGARQGTQYF. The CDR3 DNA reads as TGTGCCAGCAGTTACGGGGCGGGGGCCCGTCAAGGAACGCAGTATTTT.

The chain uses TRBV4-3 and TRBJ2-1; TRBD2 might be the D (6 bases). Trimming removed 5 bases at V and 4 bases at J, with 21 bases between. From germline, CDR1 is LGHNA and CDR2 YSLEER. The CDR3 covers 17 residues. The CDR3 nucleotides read TGCGCCAGCAGCAATAGGAGGGCGGCTAGTGGTTACAATGAGCAGTTCTTC. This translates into CASSNRRAASGYNEQFF.

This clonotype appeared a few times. The CDR3 here is CASSLSGTGIYNEQFF. The DNA for the CDR3 is TGCGCCAGCAGCCTATCCGGGACAGGAATCTACAATGAGCAGTTCTTC. V and J are TRBV5-1 and TRBJ2-1; 8 nucleotides match TRBD1. Looked up from germline, CDR1 is SGHRS and CDR2 is YFSETQ. The CDR3 runs to 16 residues. Losses at the gene ends were 4 bases for V and 3 bases for J; bases not matched to a gene: 9. Variable domain in full (rest from reference TRBV5-1 and TRBJ2-1): KAGVTQTPRYLIKTRGQQVTLSCSPISGHRSVSWYQQTPGQGLQFLFEYFSETQRNKGNFPGRFSGRQFSNSRSEMNVSTLELGDSALYLCASSLSGTGIYNEQFFGPGTRLTVL.

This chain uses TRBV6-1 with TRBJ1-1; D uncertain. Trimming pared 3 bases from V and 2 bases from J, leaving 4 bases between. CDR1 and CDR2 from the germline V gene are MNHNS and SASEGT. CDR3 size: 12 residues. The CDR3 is CASSDLNTEAFF. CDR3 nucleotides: TGTGCCAGCAGTGATTTAAACACTGAAGCTTTCTTT.

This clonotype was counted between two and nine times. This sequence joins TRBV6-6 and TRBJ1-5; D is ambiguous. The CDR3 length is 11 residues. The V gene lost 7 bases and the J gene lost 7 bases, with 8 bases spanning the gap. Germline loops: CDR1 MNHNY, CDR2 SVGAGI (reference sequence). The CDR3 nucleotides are TGTGCCAGCACCTCCGGCCAGCCCCAGCATTTT. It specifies CASTSGQPQHF.

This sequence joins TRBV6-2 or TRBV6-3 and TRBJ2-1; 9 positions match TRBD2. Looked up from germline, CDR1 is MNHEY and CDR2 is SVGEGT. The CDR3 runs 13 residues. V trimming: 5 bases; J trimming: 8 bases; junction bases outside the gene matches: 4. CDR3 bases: TGTGCCAGCAGTCACGGGACTAGCTATGAGCAGTTCTTC. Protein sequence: CASSHGTSYEQFF.

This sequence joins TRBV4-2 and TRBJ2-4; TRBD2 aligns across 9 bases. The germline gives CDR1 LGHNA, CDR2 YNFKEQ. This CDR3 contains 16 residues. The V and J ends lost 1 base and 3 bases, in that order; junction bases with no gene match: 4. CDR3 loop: CASSQALAGYKNIQYF. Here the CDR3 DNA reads TGTGCCAGCAGCCAAGCCCTAGCGGGGTACAAAAACATTCAGTACTTC.

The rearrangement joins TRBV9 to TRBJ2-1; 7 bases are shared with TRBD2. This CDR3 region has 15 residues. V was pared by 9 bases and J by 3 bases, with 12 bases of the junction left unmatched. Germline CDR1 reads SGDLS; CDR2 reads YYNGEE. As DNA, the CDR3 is TGTGCCACACGCTTTCGGGGGGTTCTCTACAATGAGCAGTTCTTC. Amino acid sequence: CATRFRGVLYNEQFF.

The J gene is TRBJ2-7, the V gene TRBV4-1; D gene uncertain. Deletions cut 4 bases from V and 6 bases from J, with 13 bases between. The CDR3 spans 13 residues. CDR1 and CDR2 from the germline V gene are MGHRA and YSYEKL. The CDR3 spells CASSPARSREQYF. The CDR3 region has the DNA TGCGCCAGCAGCCCGGCCCGTTCGCGCGAGCAGTACTTC.

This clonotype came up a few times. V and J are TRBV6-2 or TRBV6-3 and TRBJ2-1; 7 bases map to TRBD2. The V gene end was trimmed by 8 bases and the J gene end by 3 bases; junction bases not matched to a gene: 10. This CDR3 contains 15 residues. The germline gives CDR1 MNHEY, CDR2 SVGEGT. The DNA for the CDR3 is TGTGCCAGCCGTCCCCCGGGGGGTAACTACAATGAGCAGTTCTTC. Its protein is CASRPPGGNYNEQFF.

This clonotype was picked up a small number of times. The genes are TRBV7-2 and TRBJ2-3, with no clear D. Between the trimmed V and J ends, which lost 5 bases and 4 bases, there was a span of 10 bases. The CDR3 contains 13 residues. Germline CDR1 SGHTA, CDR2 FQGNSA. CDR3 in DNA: TGTGCCAGCAGCCCTCCGCTGTCAGATACGCAGTATTTT. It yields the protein CASSPPLSDTQYF.

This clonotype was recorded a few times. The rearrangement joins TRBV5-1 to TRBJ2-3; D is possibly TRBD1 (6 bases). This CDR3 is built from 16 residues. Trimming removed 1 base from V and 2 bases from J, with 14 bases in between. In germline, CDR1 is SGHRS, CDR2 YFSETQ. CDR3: CASSLLQGPLTDTQYF. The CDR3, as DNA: TGCGCCAGCAGCTTGTTACAGGGTCCCCTCACAGATACGCAGTATTTT.